Listed here is a single T cell receptor (beta chain). No antigen is known for it. This sample is drawn from a study of OX40 agonist ivuxolimab in advanced cancers. Looking at the study overall: Hepatocellular carcinoma, melanoma, renal cell or head and neck cancer was diagnosed in the dose-escalation patients. Partial responses were seen in three patients, one with hepatocellular carcinoma and two with cutaneous melanoma.

This CDR3 spans 15 amino acids. Per the germline V gene, CDR1 is SGHNT and CDR2 is YENEEA. The trim removed 5 bases at V and 0 bases at J, leaving 5 bases unmatched. Points from the study as a whole: A proportion of nonresponders additionally exhibited low normalized T-cell clonal expansion.

The assay was immunoSEQ multiplex PCR, and TCRdb's table has in-frame clones only and misses some. This sample has about 22,000 clones; nearly 90% occur once, and the top ten carry about 35%. The TCR originated in an adult with an advanced solid tumor such as melanoma, head and neck, liver or kidney cancer. Specimen: CD4+ or CD8+ T cells sorted from blood, collected in a trial of the OX40 agonist ivuxolimab. The chain has TRBV11-3 and TRBJ1-2, with TRBD1 matching over 8 bases. Written as DNA, the CDR3 is TGTGCCAGCAGCCAAGGGACAGGTACTAACTATGGCTACACCTTC. It is translated as CASSQGTGTNYGYTF.